These 10 T cell receptor beta chains originate from one sample sequenced in a study of T-cell memory formation after mild COVID-19. TCRdb passed the 5' RACE reads through MiXCR, listing each CDR3 protein once. The data show 150,000 to 200,000 distinct CDR3 sequences, roughly 15% seen once. Specimen: PBMCs or a T cell subset sorted from them (not recorded which). Source of these receptors: an adult woman who had mild COVID-19 (a few samples of this study predate the infection). Cell type and time point are not known.

This clonotype was observed a few times. The rearrangement joins TRBV24-1 to TRBJ2-2; D might be TRBD2 (6 bases). V shed 3 bases and J shed 4 bases, with 17 bases lying between them. Germline loops: CDR1 KGHDR, CDR2 SFDVKD. The CDR3 has 17 residues. The CDR3: CATSDPSPAGSTGELFF. The CDR3 nucleotides are TGTGCCACCAGTGATCCCAGTCCGGCGGGGAGCACCGGGGAGCTGTTTTTT.

This clonotype showed up just a few times. For the CDR3, the DNA is TGTGCCAGCAGCCTTCACGTCCGACTAGGAGCCCACAATGAGCAGTTCTTC. Protein sequence: CASSLHVRLGAHNEQFF. This chain links TRBV7-9 with TRBJ2-1; D is possibly TRBD2 (6 bases). Per germline, CDR1 SEHNR and CDR2 FQNEAQ (reference sequence). The CDR3 consists of 17 residues. Deletions cut 5 bases from V and 5 bases from J, with 22 bases between. The full variable domain, rest sourced from reference TRBV7-9 and TRBJ2-1, is DTGVSQNPRHKITKRGQNVTFRCDPISEHNRLYWYRQTLGQGPEFLTYFQNEAQLEKSRLLSDRFSAERPKGSFSTLEIQRTEQGDSAMYLCASSLHVRLGAHNEQFFGPGTRLTVL.

This clonotype was seen a few times. This chain joins TRBV7-9 and TRBJ2-5; maybe TRBD2 (6 bases). CDR3 length: 17 amino acids. Germline assignment: CDR1 SEHNR and CDR2 FQNEAQ (reference sequence). V was clipped by 2 bases and J by 4 bases, with 20 bases between them. This chain's CDR3 is CASSLSSGTGYRETQYF. The CDR3 DNA reads TGTGCCAGCAGCTTATCCTCCGGGACTGGTTATAGAGAGACCCAGTACTTC. Supplemented by reference TRBV7-9 and TRBJ2-5, the full variable domain reads DTGVSQNPRHKITKRGQNVTFRCDPISEHNRLYWYRQTLGQGPEFLTYFQNEAQLEKSRLLSDRFSAERPKGSFSTLEIQRTEQGDSAMYLCASSLSSGTGYRETQYFGPGTRLLVL.

V is TRBV11-2 and J is TRBJ2-1; D remains unclear. This CDR3 has 15 amino acids. The germline CDR1 and CDR2 sequences are SGHAT and FQNNGV. The V and J ends lost 3 bases and 5 bases respectively, with 14 bases between them. The CDR3 DNA follows: TGTGCCAGCAGCTTCCGTTCGGACGGTAACAATGAGCAGTTCTTC. This gives the protein CASSFRSDGNNEQFF. Using reference TRBV11-2 and TRBJ2-1 for the parts outside the CDR3, the full variable domain is EAGVAQSPRYKIIEKRQSVAFWCNPISGHATLYWYQQILGQGPKLLIQFQNNGVVDDSQLPKDRFSAERLKGVDSTLKIQPAKLEDSAVYLCASSFRSDGNNEQFFGPGTRLTVL.

The J gene is TRBJ1-2, the V gene TRBV7-6, with TRBD1 matching over 8 bases. The germline V gene has CDR1 SGHVS and CDR2 FNYEAQ. With V trimmed by 3 bases and J by 3 bases, 6 bases remained unmatched. The CDR3 has 15 residues. CDR3 region: CASSFRGGQDYGYTF. The DNA for the CDR3 is TGTGCCAGCAGCTTTCGAGGGGGACAGGACTATGGCTACACCTTC.

The genes are TRBV11-2 and TRBJ2-2; TRBD2 matches at 15 bases. Per germline, CDR1 SGHAT and CDR2 FQNNGV. V shed 5 bases and J 5 bases; nucleotides not matched to a gene: 12. The CDR3 runs to 19 residues. The CDR3 DNA reads TGTGCCAGCAGCCCCATCCTGGGACTAGCGGGAGGAGATACCGGGGAGCTGTTTTTT. Its translation: CASSPILGLAGGDTGELFF.

This clonotype occurred once. This rearrangement joins TRBV28 to TRBJ2-7; no definite D call. CDR1 and CDR2 (germline): MDHEN, SYDVKM. V was pared by 5 bases and J by 0 bases, with 11 bases between. The CDR3 loop spans 14 amino acids. The CDR3 sequence is CASSLTLLSYEQYF. CDR3 DNA sequence: TGTGCCAGCAGTCTAACCCTACTCTCCTACGAGCAGTACTTC.

The table lists this clonotype with a few counts. The chain joins TRBV7-2 to TRBJ1-2, with a weak D call TRBD1 (6 bases). The CDR3 extends over 15 amino acids. Trimming stripped 5 bases from V and 4 bases from J, with 17 bases between. Looked up from germline, CDR1 is SGHTA and CDR2 is FQGNSA. The CDR3 DNA sequence: TGTGCCAGCAGCCCAAGCCCGGACAGTTTCTATGGCTACACCTTC. Its translation: CASSPSPDSFYGYTF.

The sample holds a few counts of this clonotype. The V and J genes are TRBV20-1 and TRBJ2-3; TRBD1 aligns across 8 bases. This CDR3 spans 16 amino acids. The V gene end was trimmed by 2 bases and the J gene end by 2 bases; junction bases not matched to a gene: 9. CDR1 and CDR2 from the germline V gene are DFQATT and SNEGSKA (reference sequence). CDR3 amino acids: CSARTLGQVDTDTQYF. The CDR3 bases are TGCAGTGCTAGAACCCTGGGACAGGTAGACACAGATACGCAGTATTTT.

This clonotype was seen only a few times. V and J are TRBV7-3 and TRBJ2-2; D is unresolved. The V gene's germline CDR1 is SGHTA and CDR2 FQGTGA. The CDR3 is made up of 13 amino acids. The germline V and J ends were trimmed by 5 bases and 8 bases, with 12 bases remaining between them. CDR3 nucleotide sequence: TGTGCCAGCAGCCCGGTCTATGGGGGGGAGCTGTTTTTT. Residues: CASSPVYGGELFF.